Described below is a single T cell receptor (beta chain) sequence and its context. Its antigen is not known. Using immunoSEQ multiplex PCR, the repertoire was profiled, and TCRdb retains in-frame clones only, with some absent. Among 75,000 to 90,000 clones, approximately 78% were seen once, and the ten largest hold more than 20%. The record originates from a study of T cell responses to AZD1222 COVID-19 vaccine. Study summary: Researchers grouped second doses given at about 4 or about 12 weeks into one pool.

The germline gives CDR1 MDHEN, CDR2 SYDVKM. The V end was cut by 2 bases, the J end by 3 bases, with 7 bases between. This CDR3 is built from 13 residues. General observations from the study: Donors in the cohort were predominantly white British and more often female, and clonal diversity was possibly underestimated. Repertoires were collected only later (after the peak T cell response had occurred).

J is TRBJ1-1 and V is TRBV28; no clear D. The origin of this receptor is an adult in good health. The source was peripheral blood, collected on day 0 of AZD1222 vaccination. The CDR3 loop is CASSLNRDTEAFF. The CDR3 nucleotides read TGTGCCAGCAGTTTAAACCGGGACACTGAAGCTTTCTTT.